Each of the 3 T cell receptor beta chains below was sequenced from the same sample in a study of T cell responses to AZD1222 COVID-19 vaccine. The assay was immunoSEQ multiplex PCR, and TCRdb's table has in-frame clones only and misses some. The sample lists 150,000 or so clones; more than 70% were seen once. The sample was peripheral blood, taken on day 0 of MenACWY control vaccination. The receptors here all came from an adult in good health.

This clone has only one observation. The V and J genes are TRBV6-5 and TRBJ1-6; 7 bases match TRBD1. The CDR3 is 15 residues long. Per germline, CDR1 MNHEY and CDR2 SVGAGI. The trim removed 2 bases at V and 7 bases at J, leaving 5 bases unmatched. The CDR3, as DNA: TGTGCCAGCAGTTACACAACGACAGGGAATTCACCCCTCCACTTT. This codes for CASSYTTTGNSPLHF.

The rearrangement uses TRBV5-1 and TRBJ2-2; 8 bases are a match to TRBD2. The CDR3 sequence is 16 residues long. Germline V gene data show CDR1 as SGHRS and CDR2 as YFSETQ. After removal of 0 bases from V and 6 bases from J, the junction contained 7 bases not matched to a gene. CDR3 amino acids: CASSLGRGGIPGELFF. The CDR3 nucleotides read TGCGCCAGCAGCTTGGGACGGGGGGGCATCCCCGGGGAGCTGTTTTTT.

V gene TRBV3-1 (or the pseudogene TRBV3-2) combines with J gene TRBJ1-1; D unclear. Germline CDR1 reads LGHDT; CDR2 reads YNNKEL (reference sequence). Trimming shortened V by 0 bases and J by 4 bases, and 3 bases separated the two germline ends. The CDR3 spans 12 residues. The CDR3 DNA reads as TGTGCCAGCAGCCAAGATCTCACTGAAGCTTTCTTT. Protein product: CASSQDLTEAFF.